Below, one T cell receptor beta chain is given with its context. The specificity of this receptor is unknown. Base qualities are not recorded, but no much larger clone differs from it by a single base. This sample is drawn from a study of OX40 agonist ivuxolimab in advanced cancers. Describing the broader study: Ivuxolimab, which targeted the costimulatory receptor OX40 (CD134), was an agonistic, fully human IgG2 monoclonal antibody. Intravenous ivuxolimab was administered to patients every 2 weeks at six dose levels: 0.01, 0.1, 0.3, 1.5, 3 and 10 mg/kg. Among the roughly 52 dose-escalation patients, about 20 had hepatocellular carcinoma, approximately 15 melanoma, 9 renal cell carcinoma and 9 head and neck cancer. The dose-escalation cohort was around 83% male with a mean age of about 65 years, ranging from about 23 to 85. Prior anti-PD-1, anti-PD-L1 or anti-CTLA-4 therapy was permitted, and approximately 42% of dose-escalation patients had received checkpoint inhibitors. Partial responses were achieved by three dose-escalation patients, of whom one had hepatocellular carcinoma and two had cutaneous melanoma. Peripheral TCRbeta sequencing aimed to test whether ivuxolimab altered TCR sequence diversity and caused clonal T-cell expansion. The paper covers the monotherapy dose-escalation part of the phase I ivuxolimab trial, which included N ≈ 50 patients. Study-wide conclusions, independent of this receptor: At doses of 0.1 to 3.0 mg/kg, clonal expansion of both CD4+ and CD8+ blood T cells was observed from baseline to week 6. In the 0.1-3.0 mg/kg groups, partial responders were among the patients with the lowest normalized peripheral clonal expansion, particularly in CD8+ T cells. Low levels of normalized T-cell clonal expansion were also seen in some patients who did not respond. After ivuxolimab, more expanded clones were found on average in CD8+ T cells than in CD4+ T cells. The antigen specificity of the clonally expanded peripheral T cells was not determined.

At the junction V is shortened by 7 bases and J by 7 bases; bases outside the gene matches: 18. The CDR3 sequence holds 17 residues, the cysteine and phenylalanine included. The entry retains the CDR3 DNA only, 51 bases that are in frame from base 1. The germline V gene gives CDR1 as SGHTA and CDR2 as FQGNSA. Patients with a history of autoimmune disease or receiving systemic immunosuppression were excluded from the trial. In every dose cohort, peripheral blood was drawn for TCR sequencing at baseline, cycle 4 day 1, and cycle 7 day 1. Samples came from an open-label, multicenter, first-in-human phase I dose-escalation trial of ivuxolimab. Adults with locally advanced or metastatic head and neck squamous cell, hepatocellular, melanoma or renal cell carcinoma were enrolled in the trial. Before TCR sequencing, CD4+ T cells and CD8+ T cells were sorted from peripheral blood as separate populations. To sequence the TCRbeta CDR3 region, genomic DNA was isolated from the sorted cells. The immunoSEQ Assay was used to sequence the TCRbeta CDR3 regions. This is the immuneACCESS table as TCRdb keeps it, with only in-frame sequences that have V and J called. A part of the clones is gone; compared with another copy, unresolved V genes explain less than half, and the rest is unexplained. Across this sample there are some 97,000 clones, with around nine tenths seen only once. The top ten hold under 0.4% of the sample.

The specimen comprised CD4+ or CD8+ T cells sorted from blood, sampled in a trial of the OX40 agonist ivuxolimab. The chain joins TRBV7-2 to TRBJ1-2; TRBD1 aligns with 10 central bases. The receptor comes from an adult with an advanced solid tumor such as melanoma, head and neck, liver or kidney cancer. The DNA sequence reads TGTGCCAGCACCCTATTCTTCCGGGACAGGGGTGAGGGTGGCTACACCTTC. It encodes CASTLFFRDRGEGGYTF. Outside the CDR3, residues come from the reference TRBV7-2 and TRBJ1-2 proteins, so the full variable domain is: GAGVSQSPSNKVTEKGKDVELRCDPISGHTALYWYRQSLGQGLEFLIYFQGNSAPDKSGLPSDRFSAERTGGSVSTLTIQRTQQEDSAVYLCASTLFFRDRGEGGYTFGSGTRLTVV.